These 2 T cell receptor beta chains originate from one sample sequenced in a study of blood T cells in healthy people across ages. Alongside a J-beta primer mix, a sample-barcoded 5' primer served in a second PCR lasting 7 to 11 cycles. TCRdb called the 5' RACE reads again in MiXCR, with one record for every CDR3 protein. Of 550,000 to 650,000 distinct CDR3 sequences in the sample, about 30% were seen once. Sequencing was performed on blood. The receptors shown here come from a woman at least 80 years old in good health.

The chain employs TRBV12-3 or TRBV12-4 and TRBJ1-5, with D perhaps TRBD1 (6 bases). The V gene lost 6 bases and the J gene lost 0 bases, with 12 bases spanning the gap. CDR3 length equals 15 residues. CDR3 sequence reads: CASRDRTFSNQPQHF. CDR3 sequence (DNA): TGTGCCAGCAGAGACAGGACATTTAGCAATCAGCCCCAGCATTTT.

This clonotype was seen a handful of times. This may arise from a read error, as a much more abundant clone is one base away. The V gene is TRBV20-1, the J gene TRBJ2-3; TRBD2 matches 7 bases. This CDR3 contains 14 residues. CDR1 is DFQATT, CDR2 SNEGSKA, per germline (reference sequence). V trimming: 5 bases; J trimming: 0 bases; junction bases outside the gene matches: 5. For the CDR3, the DNA is TGCAGTGCTGAGAGCGGGACTAGCACAGATACGCAGTATTTT. Its translation: CSAESGTSTDTQYF.